These 25 T cell receptor beta chains came from one sample sequenced in a study of beta chain features in type 1 diabetes. The entirety of the isolated RNA underwent reverse transcription, so expressed TCRB transcripts were sequenced. This table comes from immunoSEQ multiplex PCR, and its TCRdb copy is limited to in-frame clones, with some not included. The table records a few hundred thousand clones, roughly 17% of them present only once. Study-wide findings and caveats: Type 1 diabetes patients showed a moderate but significant shortening of TCRB CDR3s in all four CD4+ subsets.

Their antigens remain unidentified. Sequenced input: naive CD4+ T cells from blood. The receptors derive from a man under 40 with type 1 diabetes.

This clone has just a few counts. The genes are TRBV4-1 and TRBJ1-5; a weak D match, TRBD1 (5 bases). Germline V gene data show CDR1 as MGHRA and CDR2 as YSYEKL. This CDR3 has 15 amino acids. V was cut by 1 base and J by 0 bases, with 7 bases left in between. In DNA, the CDR3 is TGCGCCAGCAGCCAAGGGGACGCTAGCAATCAGCCCCAGCATTTT. This gives the protein CASSQGDASNQPQHF.

The table lists this clone with a few counts. This rearrangement joins TRBV29-1 to TRBJ1-3; no clear D. The CDR3 runs to 13 residues. Germline V gene lookup returns CDR1 SQVTM and CDR2 ANQGSEA. V lost 4 bases and J 3 bases, leaving 10 bases between the germline ends. CDR3 protein: CSVGLTVGNTIYF. The DNA for the CDR3 is TGCAGCGTTGGTTTGACGGTTGGAAACACCATATATTTT.

The chain employs TRBV25-1 and TRBJ2-3, with TRBD1 as a possible D gene (5 bases). CDR1 and CDR2 (germline): MGHDK, SYGVNS. V dropped 6 bases and J dropped 11 bases, with 12 bases sitting between them. The CDR3 has 11 residues. This chain's CDR3 is CASSPRTRQYF. The CDR3 DNA sequence: TGTGCCAGCAGCCCAAGGACAAGGCAGTATTTT.

This clone has just a few counts. Other DNA sequences from this sample encode an identical CDR3 as well. V usage is TRBV29-1 and J usage is TRBJ1-5; the D is unclear. V was shortened by 4 bases and J by 4 bases, with 8 bases between the two germline ends. Germline V gives CDR1 SQVTM, CDR2 ANQGSEA. The CDR3 runs to 12 residues. The CDR3 sequence is CSVGTANQPQHF. CDR3 nucleotide sequence: TGCAGCGTTGGAACGGCTAATCAGCCCCAGCATTTT.

The J gene is TRBJ2-5, the V gene TRBV7-8; 13 bases fit TRBD2. Germline CDR1 SGHVS, CDR2 FQNEAQ. This CDR3 contains 16 residues. V lost 3 bases to trimming and J lost 7 bases; unmatched junction nucleotides: 8. CDR3 DNA sequence: TGTGCCAGCAGCTTGTCCGGGACTAGCGGGATCGGGACCCAGTACTTC. This encodes CASSLSGTSGIGTQYF.

The chain uses TRBV4-1 and TRBJ1-2, with D perhaps matching TRBD1 (6 bases). Germline V gives CDR1 MGHRA, CDR2 YSYEKL. The ends were cut back, 2 bases at V and 4 bases at J, with 20 bases in the middle. CDR3 length equals 17 residues. CDR3 in amino acids: CASSQFNDKGGIYGYTF. The CDR3 DNA sequence: TGCGCCAGCAGCCAATTTAACGACAAGGGGGGCATCTATGGCTACACCTTC.

This sequence joins TRBV27 and TRBJ2-3, with 9 bases matching TRBD2. CDR3 length equals 15 residues. The V gene's germline CDR1 is MNHEY and CDR2 SMNVEV (reference sequence). V shed 6 bases and J 6 bases; nucleotides not matched to a gene: 10. CDR3 bases: TGTGCCAGCAGCCTTCTAGCGGGAACATGGGATACGCAGTATTTT. Translation gives CASSLLAGTWDTQYF.

This clone was observed a handful of times. The chain recombines TRBV7-2 with TRBJ2-7, with D possibly TRBD2 on 5 matching bases. Looked up from germline, CDR1 is SGHTA and CDR2 is FQGNSA. CDR3 length equals 12 residues. The V and J ends lost 0 bases and 8 bases respectively, with 8 bases between them. CDR3 DNA sequence: TGTGCCAGCAGCTTAGCTGCTAGCAAGCAGTACTTC. This encodes CASSLAASKQYF.

The chain links TRBV5-1 to TRBJ2-5; D is uncertain. There are 13 residues in the CDR3. CDR1 SGHRS and CDR2 YFSETQ come from the germline V gene. V dropped 4 bases and J dropped 2 bases, with 9 bases sitting between them. CDR3 sequence reads: CASSPDTQETQYF. The CDR3 DNA is TGCGCCAGCAGCCCGGATACACAAGAGACCCAGTACTTC.

This clone has more than one count but fewer than ten. CDR3 sequence reads: CASSLAGSTYEQYF. DNA of the CDR3: TGTGCCAGCAGTTTAGCGGGCAGCACTTACGAGCAGTACTTC. J is TRBJ2-7 and V is TRBV28; weak D call: TRBD2 (5 bases). Trimming stripped 2 bases from V and 4 bases from J, with 12 bases between. The CDR3 spans 14 residues. CDR1 and CDR2 (germline): MDHEN, SYDVKM.

The table lists this clone with a few counts. The chain carries TRBV5-6 and TRBJ2-1; 12 bases fit TRBD2. Per germline, CDR1 SGHDT and CDR2 YYEEEE. V shed 5 bases, J shed 11 bases, and the junction held 8 bases outside the gene matches. The CDR3 runs 14 residues. CDR3 protein: CASSLRTSGNQQFF. The CDR3 region has the DNA TGTGCCAGCAGTTTGAGGACTAGCGGGAATCAGCAGTTCTTC.

This clone occurred a few times. The V gene is TRBV29-1, the J gene TRBJ1-4, with 7 bases aligning to TRBD1. CDR3 length: 13 residues. V lost 6 bases to trimming and J lost 5 bases; unmatched junction nucleotides: 6. Germline CDR1 and CDR2: SQVTM and ANQGSEA. The DNA for the CDR3 is TGCAGCGTCCAGACAGGGATAAATGAAAAACTGTTTTTT. This gives the protein CSVQTGINEKLFF.

The chain employs TRBV10-3 and TRBJ2-3, with D tentatively TRBD1 (6 bases). Germline V lookup: CDR1 ENHRY, CDR2 SYGVKD. This CDR3 has 12 residues. V dropped 4 bases and J dropped 4 bases, with 6 bases sitting between them. Here the CDR3 reads CAISGTADTQYF. CDR3 in DNA: TGTGCCATCAGTGGGACAGCAGATACGCAGTATTTT.

This clone has just a few counts. CDR3 region: CASSAFSGGTNEQFF. The CDR3 coding sequence is TGTGCCAGCAGTGCGTTTAGCGGAGGCACCAATGAGCAGTTCTTC. The chain uses TRBV2 and TRBJ2-1, with a possible D match to TRBD2 (6 bases). V lost 4 bases and J lost 6, with 16 bases in between. The CDR3 has 15 residues. Germline V lookup: CDR1 SNHLY, CDR2 FYNNEI.

This clone was detected a few times. This sequence joins TRBV20-1 and TRBJ1-1; D not resolved. V was clipped by 3 bases and J by 1 base, with 3 bases between them. The CDR3 is 11 amino acids. CDR1 and CDR2 (germline): DFQATT, SNEGSKA (reference sequence). This chain's CDR3 is CSARWNTEAFF. The CDR3 DNA is TGCAGTGCTAGGTGGAACACTGAAGCTTTCTTT.

This clone was observed a few times. Additional DNA sequences in this sample encode the identical CDR3. The chain uses TRBV28 and TRBJ2-7; D is uncertain. V lost 6 bases to trimming and J lost 4 bases, with 7 bases between them. This CDR3 has 11 residues. The V gene's germline CDR1 is MDHEN and CDR2 SYDVKM. CDR3 in DNA: TGTGCCAGCAGCCTTGAATACGAGCAGTACTTC. Translated: CASSLEYEQYF.

This clone was seen a handful of times. Here the CDR3 DNA reads TGCAGCGTTATACAGGGATCGTCCTATGGCTACACCTTC. Its protein product is CSVIQGSSYGYTF. The chain has TRBV29-1 and TRBJ1-2; maybe TRBD1 (6 bases). The length of the CDR3 is 13 residues. Trimming shortened V by 5 bases and J by 4 bases, and 14 bases separated the two germline ends. The germline CDR1 and CDR2 sequences are SQVTM and ANQGSEA.

The CDR3 here is CASSLNRGEGPQHF. CDR3 bases: TGTGCCAGCAGCTTAAACAGGGGAGAAGGGCCCCAGCATTTT. The chain recombines TRBV7-2 with TRBJ1-5, with 7 bases matching TRBD1. J gave up 9 bases and V 2 bases, and 7 bases lay outside the gene matches. Germline-derived CDR1 and CDR2 are SGHTA and FQGNSA. The CDR3 runs to 14 residues.

This clone was recorded a few times. The rearrangement links TRBV7-3 to TRBJ2-1; no firm D call. The CDR3 sequence is 12 residues long. V gave up 2 bases and J gave up 6 bases, with 5 bases separating them. The germline V gene has CDR1 SGHTA and CDR2 FQGTGA. The CDR3 DNA sequence: TGTGCCAGCAGCTTAGTGTCCAATGAGCAGTTCTTC. Protein product: CASSLVSNEQFF.

This clone was detected only a few times. At the DNA level, this CDR3 is encoded by other sequences in the same sample as well. The V gene is TRBV30, the J gene TRBJ2-7; D is perhaps TRBD1 or TRBD2 (5 bases each). The CDR3 is 16 residues long. Per the germline V gene, CDR1 is GTSNPN and CDR2 is SVGIG (reference sequence). V was pared by 0 bases and J by 5 bases, with 20 bases between. This CDR3 is CAWSVLRGLKGHEQYF. DNA for the CDR3: TGTGCCTGGAGTGTACTCCGGGGCCTAAAAGGCCACGAGCAGTACTTC. Complete variable domain (other parts from reference TRBV30 and TRBJ2-7): SQTIHQWPATLVQPVGSPLSLECTVEGTSNPNLYWYRQAAGRGLQLLFYSVGIGQISSEVPQNLSASRPQDRQFILSSKKLLLSDSGFYLCAWSVLRGLKGHEQYFGPGTRLTVT.

The CDR3 DNA reads TGTGCCAGCAGCAAGTTGCACGAGCAGTACTTC. As protein: CASSKLHEQYF. V gene TRBV21-1 combines with J gene TRBJ2-7. TRBV21-1 is a pseudogene segment. CDR3 length: 11 amino acids.

Remarks on this clone: This CDR3 is also generated by other DNA sequences in the sample. The chain links TRBV7-9 to TRBJ1-1; no definite D call. The CDR3 length is 13 residues. Germline V gives CDR1 SEHNR, CDR2 FQNEAQ (reference sequence). V was shortened by 3 bases and J by 2 bases, with 7 bases between the two germline ends. CDR3 loop: CASSFQRNTEAFF. The DNA of the CDR3 is TGTGCCAGCAGCTTCCAACGAAACACTGAAGCTTTCTTT.

In this sample, this clone turned up a few times. V usage is TRBV2 and J usage is TRBJ2-7, with 8 positions matching TRBD1. Per germline, CDR1 SNHLY and CDR2 FYNNEI. The CDR3 runs to 14 residues. The V segment lost 8 bases and the J segment 5 bases; nucleotides outside the gene matches: 11. In DNA, the CDR3 is TGTGCCAGCGGAGACAGGGGACAGCTTAACGAGCAGTACTTC. Translating gives CASGDRGQLNEQYF.

The J gene is TRBJ2-7, the V gene TRBV4-3, with D unresolved. Germline V CDR1 and CDR2: LGHNA, YSLEER. This CDR3 is built from 15 residues. Trimming left V 0 bases short and J 3 bases short, with 12 bases between. CDR3 sequence reads: CASSQERTSYYEQYF. The CDR3 nucleotides read TGCGCCAGCAGCCAAGAAAGAACCTCCTACTACGAGCAGTACTTC.

This chain's CDR3 is CASKYQETQYF. Here the CDR3 DNA reads TGTGCCAGCAAGTACCAAGAGACCCAGTACTTC. The J gene is TRBJ2-5, the V gene TRBV2; D is ambiguous. The CDR3 consists of 11 residues. V lost 7 bases and J 0 bases, leaving 3 bases between the germline ends. CDR1 is SNHLY, CDR2 FYNNEI, per germline.